Here is one TCR beta chain with its context. This CDR3 is 18 amino acids long. The V gene's germline CDR1 is LNHDA and CDR2 SQIVND (reference sequence). TCRdb re-called the 5' RACE reads and catalogs CDR3 proteins one per entry, DNA excluded. The table for this sample gives approximately 400,000 distinct CDR3 sequences. This sample is drawn from a study of monozygotic twins with inflammatory bowel disease. The chain couples TRBV19 to TRBJ2-5; the D call of TRBD1 rests on TCRdb alone, since no DNA is present to check it. Specimen: blood. This sequence was found in a human donor with ulcerative colitis or Crohn's disease, or a healthy co-twin of an affected twin (not recorded which). This chain's CDR3 is CASSMLPPGVRPGETQYF.